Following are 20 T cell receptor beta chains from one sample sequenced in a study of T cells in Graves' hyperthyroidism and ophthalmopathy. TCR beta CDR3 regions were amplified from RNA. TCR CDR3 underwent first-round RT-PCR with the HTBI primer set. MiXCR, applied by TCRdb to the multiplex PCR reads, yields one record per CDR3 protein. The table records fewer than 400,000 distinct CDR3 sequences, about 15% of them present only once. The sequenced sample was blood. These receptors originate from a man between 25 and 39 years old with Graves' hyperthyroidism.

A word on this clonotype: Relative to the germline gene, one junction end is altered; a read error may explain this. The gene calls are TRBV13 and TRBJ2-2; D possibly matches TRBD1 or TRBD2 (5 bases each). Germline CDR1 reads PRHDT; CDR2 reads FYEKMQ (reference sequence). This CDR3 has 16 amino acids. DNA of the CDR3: TGTGCCAGCAGCTTAGATACCCACCCGGGGACCGGGGAGCGGTTTTTT. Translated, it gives CASSLDTHPGTGERFF.

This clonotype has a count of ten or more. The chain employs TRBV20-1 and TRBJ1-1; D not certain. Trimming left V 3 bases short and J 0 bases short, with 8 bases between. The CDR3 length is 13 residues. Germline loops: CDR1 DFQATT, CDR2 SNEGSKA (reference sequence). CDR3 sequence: CSASWTLNTEAFF. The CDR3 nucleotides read TGCAGTGCTAGCTGGACCCTGAACACTGAAGCTTTCTTT.

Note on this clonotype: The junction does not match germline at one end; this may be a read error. As DNA, the CDR3 is TGTGCCAGCAGTGACGGAGGGAGTAGCGATCAGCCCCAGCATTTT. Protein sequence: CASSDGGSSDQPQHF. The chain combines TRBV6-1 with TRBJ1-5; D not certain. CDR3 length: 15 amino acids. Germline CDR1 reads MNHNS; CDR2 reads SASEGT.

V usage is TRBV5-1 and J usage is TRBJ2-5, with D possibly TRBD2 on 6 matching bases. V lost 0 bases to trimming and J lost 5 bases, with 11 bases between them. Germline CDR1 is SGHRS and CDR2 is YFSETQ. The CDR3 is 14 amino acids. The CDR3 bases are TGCGCCAGCAGCTTGGCGCTTGGGACTGAGACCCAGTACTTC. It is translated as CASSLALGTETQYF. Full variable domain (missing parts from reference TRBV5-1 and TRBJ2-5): KAGVTQTPRYLIKTRGQQVTLSCSPISGHRSVSWYQQTPGQGLQFLFEYFSETQRNKGNFPGRFSGRQFSNSRSEMNVSTLELGDSALYLCASSLALGTETQYFGPGTRLLVL.

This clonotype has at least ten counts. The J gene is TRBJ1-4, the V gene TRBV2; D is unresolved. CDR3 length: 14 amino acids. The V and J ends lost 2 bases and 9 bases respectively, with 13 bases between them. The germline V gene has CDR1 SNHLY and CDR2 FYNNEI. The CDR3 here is CASSESQEWQKLFF. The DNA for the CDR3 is TGTGCCAGCAGTGAAAGCCAGGAGTGGCAAAAACTGTTTTTT.

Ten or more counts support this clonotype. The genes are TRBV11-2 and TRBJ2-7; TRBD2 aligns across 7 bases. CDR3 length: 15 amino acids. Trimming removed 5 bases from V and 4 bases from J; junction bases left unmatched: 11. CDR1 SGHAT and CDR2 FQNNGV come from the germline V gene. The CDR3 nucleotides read TGTGCCAGCAGCCAAGGACGGGGACTACGATACGAGCAGTACTTC. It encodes CASSQGRGLRYEQYF.

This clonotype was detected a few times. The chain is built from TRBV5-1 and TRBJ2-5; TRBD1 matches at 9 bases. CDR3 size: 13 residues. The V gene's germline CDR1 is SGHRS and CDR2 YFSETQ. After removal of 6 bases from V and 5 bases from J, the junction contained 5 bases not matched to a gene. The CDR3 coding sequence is TGCGCCAGCATGGAGACAGGGGGTGAGACCCAGTACTTC. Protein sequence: CASMETGGETQYF.

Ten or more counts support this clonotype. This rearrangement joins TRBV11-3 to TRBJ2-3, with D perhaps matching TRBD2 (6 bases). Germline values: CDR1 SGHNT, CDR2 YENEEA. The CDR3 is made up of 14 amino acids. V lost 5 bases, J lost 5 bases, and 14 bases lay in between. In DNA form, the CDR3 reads TGTGCCAGCAGCCCCGAGGACTATCAAGATACGCAGTATTTT. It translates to CASSPEDYQDTQYF.

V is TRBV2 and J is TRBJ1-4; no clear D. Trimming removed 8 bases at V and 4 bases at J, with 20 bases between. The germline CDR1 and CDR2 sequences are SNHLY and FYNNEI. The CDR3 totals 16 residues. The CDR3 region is CASLATPPGYNEKLFF. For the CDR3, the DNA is TGTGCCAGCTTAGCAACCCCGCCGGGGTATAATGAAAAACTGTTTTTT.

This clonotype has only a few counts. CDR3 nucleotides: TGTGCCTGGAGTGGGCCCCGGAGGGGCGCCTACGAGCAGTACTTC. Translation: CAWSGPRRGAYEQYF. This sequence joins TRBV30 and TRBJ2-7; possible D gene TRBD2, 6 bases. Germline V gives CDR1 GTSNPN, CDR2 SVGIG (reference sequence). V lost 1 base to trimming and J lost 2 bases, with 15 bases between them. The CDR3 runs 15 residues. Full variable domain (remainder filled in from reference TRBV30 and TRBJ2-7): SQTIHQWPATLVQPVGSPLSLECTVEGTSNPNLYWYRQAAGRGLQLLFYSVGIGQISSEVPQNLSASRPQDRQFILSSKKLLLSDSGFYLCAWSGPRRGAYEQYFGPGTRLTVT.

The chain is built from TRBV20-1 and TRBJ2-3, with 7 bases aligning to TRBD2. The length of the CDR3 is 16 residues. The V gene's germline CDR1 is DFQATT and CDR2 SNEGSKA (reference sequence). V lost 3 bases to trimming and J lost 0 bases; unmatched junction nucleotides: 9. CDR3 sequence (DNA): TGCAGTGCTAGTAGTCTAGCGGTTTTGAGCACAGATACGCAGTATTTT. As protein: CSASSLAVLSTDTQYF.

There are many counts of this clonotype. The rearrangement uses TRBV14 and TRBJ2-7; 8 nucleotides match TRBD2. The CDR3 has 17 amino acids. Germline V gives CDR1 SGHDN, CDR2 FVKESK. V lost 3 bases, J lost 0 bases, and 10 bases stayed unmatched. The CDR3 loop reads CASSHPGGEANSYEQYF. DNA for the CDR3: TGTGCCAGCAGCCACCCGGGGGGGGAGGCCAACTCCTACGAGCAGTACTTC.

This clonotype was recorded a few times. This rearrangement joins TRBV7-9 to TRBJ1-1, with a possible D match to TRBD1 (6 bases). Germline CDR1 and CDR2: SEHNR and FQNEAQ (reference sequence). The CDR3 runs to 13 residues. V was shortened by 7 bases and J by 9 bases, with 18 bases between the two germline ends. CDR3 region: CASTLRDGTKAFF. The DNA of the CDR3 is TGTGCCAGCACCCTCCGGGACGGGACAAAAGCTTTCTTT.

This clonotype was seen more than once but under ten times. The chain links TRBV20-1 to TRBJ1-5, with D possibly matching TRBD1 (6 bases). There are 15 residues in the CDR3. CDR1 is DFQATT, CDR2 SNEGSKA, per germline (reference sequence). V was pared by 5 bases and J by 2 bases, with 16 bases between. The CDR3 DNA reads TGCAGTGCTTCGGAGGGGGTTTATGGCAATCAGCCCCAGCATTTT. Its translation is CSASEGVYGNQPQHF.

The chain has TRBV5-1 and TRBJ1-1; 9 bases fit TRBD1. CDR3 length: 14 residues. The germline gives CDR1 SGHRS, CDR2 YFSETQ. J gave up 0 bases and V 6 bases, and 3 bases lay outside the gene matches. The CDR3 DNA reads TGCGCCAGCAAGCGACAGGGGGTGAACACTGAAGCTTTCTTT. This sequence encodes CASKRQGVNTEAFF.

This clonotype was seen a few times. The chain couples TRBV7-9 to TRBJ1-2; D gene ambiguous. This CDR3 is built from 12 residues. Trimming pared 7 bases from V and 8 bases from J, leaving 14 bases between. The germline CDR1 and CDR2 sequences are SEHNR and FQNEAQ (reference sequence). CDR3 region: CASTRDVAGYTF. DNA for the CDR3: TGTGCCAGCACCCGGGATGTAGCCGGCTACACCTTC. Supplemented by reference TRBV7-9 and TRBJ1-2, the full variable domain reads DTGVSQNPRHKITKRGQNVTFRCDPISEHNRLYWYRQTLGQGPEFLTYFQNEAQLEKSRLLSDRFSAERPKGSFSTLEIQRTEQGDSAMYLCASTRDVAGYTFGSGTRLTVV.

Here the CDR3 reads CASSFTGGWGYTF. The CDR3 bases are TGTGCCAGCAGCTTCACAGGGGGCTGGGGCTACACCTTC. This rearrangement joins TRBV7-3 to TRBJ1-2, with 9 bases that match TRBD1. Germline CDR1 reads SGHTA; CDR2 reads FQGTGA. V was pared by 3 bases and J by 8 bases, with 4 bases of the junction left unmatched. This CDR3 contains 13 residues.

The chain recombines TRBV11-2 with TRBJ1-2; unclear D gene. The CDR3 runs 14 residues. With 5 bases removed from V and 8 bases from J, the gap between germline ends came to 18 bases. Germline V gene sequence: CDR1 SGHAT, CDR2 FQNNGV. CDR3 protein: CASSPRPEGGGYTF. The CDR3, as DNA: TGTGCCAGCAGCCCCCGCCCGGAGGGAGGGGGCTACACCTTC.

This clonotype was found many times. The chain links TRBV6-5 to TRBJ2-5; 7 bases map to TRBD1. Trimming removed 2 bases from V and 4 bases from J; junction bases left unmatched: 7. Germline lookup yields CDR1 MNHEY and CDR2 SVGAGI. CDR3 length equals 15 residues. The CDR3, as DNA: TGTGCCAGCAGTTACGGGCAGGGGGTGGTAGAGACCCAGTACTTC. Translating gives CASSYGQGVVETQYF.

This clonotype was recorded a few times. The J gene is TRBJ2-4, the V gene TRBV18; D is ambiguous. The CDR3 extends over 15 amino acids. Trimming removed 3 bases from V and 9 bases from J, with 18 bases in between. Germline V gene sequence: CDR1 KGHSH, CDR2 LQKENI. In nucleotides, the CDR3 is TGTGCCAGCTCACCCTCCGATCGGGCTAAGGTCATTCAGTACTTC. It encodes CASSPSDRAKVIQYF.